This T cell receptor (beta chain) was recovered during a study of cytomegalovirus exposure and HLA in healthy donors. This clone has only a few counts. The V gene lost 4 bases and the J gene lost 5 bases, with 15 bases spanning the gap. Germline loops: CDR1 MNHEY, CDR2 SMNVEV (reference sequence). The CDR3 loop spans 15 amino acids. Primers included in the PCR were 60 Vbeta and 13 Jbeta primers. Sequencing used immunoSEQ multiplex PCR; TCRdb keeps in-frame clones, though not all of them. The repertoire holds 200,000 to 250,000 clones, with over 60% as singletons. Input material: PBMCs. This sequence originates from a man in his late teens or twenties in good health and CMV-seronegative. V gene TRBV27 combines with J gene TRBJ2-4; possibly TRBD2 for D (5 bases). In nucleotides, the CDR3 is TGTGCCAGCAGTTCCCCGGCTAGCAGTGAAAACATTCAGTACTTC. Its translation: CASSSPASSENIQYF.